The rows below give T cell receptor beta chains drawn from one sample of a study of cytomegalovirus exposure and HLA in healthy donors. Sequenced by immunoSEQ multiplex PCR; TCRdb stores in-frame clones only, minus some. The sample holds about 140,000 clones; over 80% are singletons and the top ten take over 1%. The material sequenced was PBMCs. All receptors come from a female donor in good health and CMV-seronegative. The CDR3 runs from the conserved cysteine through the conserved F or W. The D gene is left open where the match is weak. A clone size is listed for some rows: how often the clone was seen (once, few, many), or a class if it is expanded.

v_call,d_call,j_call,clone_size,cdr3_aa,cdr3_nt
TRBV27,-,TRBJ1-5,-,CASSSDRIHQPQHF,TGTGCCAGCAGTTCAGACAGGATCCATCAGCCCCAGCATTTT
TRBV4-1,-,TRBJ2-2,-,CASSQEGSSTGELFF,TGCGCCAGCAGCCAAGAAGGTTCTAGTACCGGGGAGCTGTTTTTT
TRBV29-1,TRBD1,TRBJ2-1,-,CSVAQGGSYNEQFF,TGCAGCGTTGCACAGGGGGGCTCCTACAATGAGCAGTTCTTC
TRBV7-9,TRBD2,TRBJ2-1,-,CASSNRLADIYNEQFF,TGTGCCAGCAGCAACCGACTAGCGGACATTTACAATGAGCAGTTCTTC
TRBV20-1,-,TRBJ2-5,-,CSASAGTQYF,TGCAGTGCCTCTGCCGGGACCCAGTACTTC
TRBV7-6,TRBD1,TRBJ2-5,-,CASSLSGGHETQYF,TGTGCCAGCAGCCTATCAGGGGGCCACGAGACCCAGTACTTC
TRBV5-1,-,TRBJ2-1,-,CASSMTGKDEQFF,TGCGCCAGCAGCATGACAGGAAAGGATGAGCAGTTCTTC
TRBV30,-,TRBJ1-1,-,CAWSVQWNTEAFF,TGTGCCTGGAGTGTACAATGGAACACTGAAGCTTTCTTT
TRBV12-5,-,TRBJ1-1,-,CASGLAESTEAFF,TGTGCTAGTGGTTTGGCCGAGAGCACTGAAGCTTTCTTT
TRBV27,TRBD1,TRBJ1-1,-,CASLGDSGWGNAFF,TGTGCCAGCCTAGGGGACAGTGGGTGGGGAAACGCTTTCTTT
TRBV5-8,-,TRBJ2-1,few,CASSPLGLSYNEQFF,TGTGCCAGCAGCCCCCTGGGGCTATCCTACAATGAGCAGTTCTTC
TRBV29-1,-,TRBJ2-3,few,CSGGGKSTDTQYF,TGCAGCGGCGGCGGGAAAAGCACAGATACGCAGTATTTT
TRBV29-1,-,TRBJ1-1,few,CSVDQTGGAFF,TGCAGCGTTGATCAGACGGGTGGAGCTTTCTTT
TRBV28,TRBD1,TRBJ2-3,-,CASSWDRSTDTQYF,TGTGCCAGCAGTTGGGACAGAAGCACAGATACGCAGTATTTT
TRBV4-2,-,TRBJ2-1,-,CASSNRGLFSYNEQFF,TGTGCCAGCAGCAACAGGGGACTCTTTTCCTACAATGAGCAGTTCTTC
TRBV6-1,-,TRBJ2-7,-,CASRSFRGTAYEQYF,TGTGCCAGCAGATCATTCCGAGGGACTGCCTACGAGCAGTACTTC
TRBV7-9,TRBD2,TRBJ2-1,once,CASSLGAGLAGYNEQFF,TGTGCCAGCAGCTTAGGCGCGGGACTAGCGGGCTACAATGAGCAGTTCTTC
TRBV29-1,TRBD1,TRBJ2-5,-,CSVSQDREETQYF,TGCAGCGTATCACAGGACAGGGAAGAGACCCAGTACTTC
TRBV5-1,-,TRBJ1-1,-,CASSLDGQGNTEAFF,TGCGCCAGCAGCTTGGATGGGCAGGGCAACACTGAAGCTTTCTTT
TRBV7-2,-,TRBJ2-1,-,CASAASYNEQFF,TGTGCCAGCGCGGCCTCCTACAATGAGCAGTTCTTC
TRBV5-1,TRBD1,TRBJ2-6,-,CASRGQGGAGANVLTF,TGCGCCAGCAGAGGACAGGGTGGGGCTGGGGCCAACGTCCTGACTTTC
TRBV4-1,TRBD1,TRBJ2-5,-,CASSLGTGAGETQYF,TGCGCCAGCAGCCTTGGGACAGGGGCGGGAGAGACCCAGTACTTC
TRBV6-5,-,TRBJ1-4,-,CASSYSWGVEKLFF,TGTGCCAGCAGTTACTCGTGGGGGGTTGAAAAACTGTTTTTT
TRBV28,-,TRBJ1-5,few,CASSSYYQTPYNQPQHF,TGTGCCAGCAGTTCCTATTATCAAACTCCGTACAATCAGCCCCAGCATTTT
TRBV29-1,-,TRBJ2-4,-,CSVEETQPKNIQYF,TGCAGCGTTGAAGAGACACAACCCAAAAACATTCAGTACTTC
TRBV29-1,TRBD2,TRBJ2-2,-,CSVAETSGGAGELFF,TGCAGCGTTGCGGAGACTAGCGGGGGAGCCGGGGAGCTGTTTTTT
TRBV5-4,TRBD1,TRBJ2-7,-,CASIGTGGEQYF,TGTGCCAGCATCGGGACAGGGGGCGAGCAGTACTTC